The rows below give T cell receptor beta chains drawn from one sample of a study of T cells in Graves' hyperthyroidism and ophthalmopathy. TCRdb passed the multiplex PCR reads through MiXCR, listing each CDR3 protein once. Among roughly 500,000 distinct CDR3 sequences listed, around 50% were seen once. The sample comprised peripheral blood or thyroid tissue (not recorded which). The source of these receptors is an adult woman with Graves' disease, either hyperthyroidism or ophthalmopathy (not recorded which). CDR3s include the opening cysteine and the closing phenylalanine or tryptophan. The D gene is left open where the match is weak. Size values are once, few and many counts, or a class for expanded clones, and some rows have none.

11,TRBV29-1,few,TRBJ1-1,NA,TGCAGCGTTGTATTGCAGCCGACGCAAAACTTT,CSVVLQPTQNF
13,TRBV28,few,TRBJ1-6,NA,TGTGCCAGCAGGCGGACGGGGAATTCACCCCTCCACTTT,CASRRTGNSPLHF
13,TRBV2,few,TRBJ2-7,NA,TGTGCCAGCAGAGGCCCGGGACCCCCCGAGCAGTACTTC,CASRGPGPPEQYF
13,TRBV15,NA,TRBJ2-5,TRBD1,TGTGCCACCAGCTTCAGGGGGCCAGGGACCCAGTACTTC,CATSFRGPGTQYF
15,TRBV7-8,NA,TRBJ1-5,TRBD1,TGTGCCAGCAGCCAGATGGACAGGGTGAGCCAGCCCCAGCATTTT,CASSQMDRVSQPQHF
16,TRBV20-1,many,TRBJ1-4,NA,TGCAGTGCTAGAGGGGCGCGTGAGGGCGCGTATGAAAAACTGTTTTTT,CSARGAREGAYEKLFF
15,TRBV7-6,NA,TRBJ2-7,TRBD1,TGTACCAGCAGAGGGGGGGGGACAGGGACATACGAGCAGTACTTC,CTSRGGGTGTYEQYF
16,TRBV3-1,NA,TRBJ2-7,NA,TGTGCCAGCAGCCAAGATTCACGACAGGTCTTCTACGAGCAGTACTTC,CASSQDSRQVFYEQYF
12,TRBV29-1,many,TRBJ2-5,NA,TGCAGCGTGGTTACAGCTCAAGAGACCCAGTACTTC,CSVVTAQETQYF
12,TRBV12-3/TRBV12-4,NA,TRBJ1-2,TRBD1,TGTGCCAGCAGTAGGACAGGGAGCGGCTACACCTTC,CASSRTGSGYTF
13,TRBV20-1,NA,TRBJ2-7,NA,TGCAGTGCTAGTGGCCCATCCGCCTACGAGCAGTACTTC,CSASGPSAYEQYF
15,TRBV15,NA,TRBJ2-5,TRBD1,TGTGCCACCAGCAGGGACAGGGCTAGCAATCAGCCCCAGTACTTC,CATSRDRASNQPQYF
14,TRBV5-1,NA,TRBJ2-7,TRBD2,TGCGCCAGCAGCTGGGGAGCGGGGTCGTACGAGCAGTACTTC,CASSWGAGSYEQYF
13,TRBV7-9,once,TRBJ2-5,TRBD2,TGTGCCAGCAGCCCAAGGACTAGCAAGACCCAGTACTTC,CASSPRTSKTQYF
16,TRBV20-1,NA,TRBJ2-2,TRBD1,TGCAGTGCTAGAGAGCCGGGACAGGGGGACACCGGGGAGCTGTTTTTT,CSAREPGQGDTGELFF
15,TRBV7-2,NA,TRBJ2-5,NA,TGTGCCAGCAGCCCCCCCCTTGGAGTACCCGAGACCCAGTACTTC,CASSPPLGVPETQYF
13,TRBV20-1,many,TRBJ2-7,NA,TGCAGTGCTAGAGATGGGCCTCTGACGGGGCAGTACTTC,CSARDGPLTGQYF
12,TRBV29-1,NA,TRBJ2-7,NA,TGCAGCGTTCGGAGGGCATTGGACGAGCAGTACTTC,CSVRRALDEQYF
13,TRBV5-1,NA,TRBJ1-6,NA,TGCGCCAGCAGCTTGTCCAGGGCCTCACCCCTCCACTTT,CASSLSRASPLHF
17,TRBV7-9,NA,TRBJ2-5,NA,TGTGCCAGCAGCACCCCGACTAGACTTTTCGGGCAAGAGACCCAGTACTTC,CASSTPTRLFGQETQYF
12,TRBV28,NA,TRBJ2-7,NA,TGTGCCAGCAGCTTGGGCCCGGTCGAGCAGTACTTC,CASSLGPVEQYF
16,TRBV5-1,NA,TRBJ1-1,TRBD1,TGCGCCAGCAGCGTCGGACAGGGGGCCGGCTACACTGAAGCTTTCTTT,CASSVGQGAGYTEAFF
14,TRBV5-1,NA,TRBJ1-4,NA,TGCGCCAGCAGCTTGGAAGGGGAAGGCGAAAAACTGTTTTTT,CASSLEGEGEKLFF
16,TRBV15,NA,TRBJ1-4,NA,TGTGCCACCAGCAGAGTGGGGGGACGATTCGACGAAAAACTGTTTTTT,CATSRVGGRFDEKLFF
15,TRBV7-9,NA,TRBJ1-1,TRBD1,TGTGCCAGCAGCTCAGCCTGGGACAGAGGCGCTGAAGCTTTCTTT,CASSSAWDRGAEAFF
13,TRBV7-3,NA,TRBJ2-5,NA,TGTGCCAGCAGCCTCGCAGGGGCGAAGACCCAGTACTTC,CASSLAGAKTQYF
17,TRBV25-1,NA,TRBJ1-3,NA,TGTGCCAGCAGTGAATATGCTTTGGGCCGAGAGAGGAACACCATATATTTT,CASSEYALGRERNTIYF
14,TRBV20-1,once,TRBJ1-6,NA,TGCAGTGCCAGGTCTCGCTCCTATAATTCACCCCTCCACTTT,CSARSRSYNSPLHF
16,TRBV2,few,TRBJ1-6,TRBD1,TGTGCCAGCAGTGTCGGACAGGGCTCCTATAATTCACCCCTCCACTTT,CASSVGQGSYNSPLHF
15,TRBV9,many,TRBJ2-7,NA,TGTGCCAGCAGCCTCAGTAGCGGCCACTCCTACGAGCAGTACTTC,CASSLSSGHSYEQYF
15,TRBV7-8,NA,TRBJ1-5,NA,TGTGCCAGCAGCTTAGCGCGGGTATCTGGACAGCCCCAGCATTTT,CASSLARVSGQPQHF
14,TRBV9,NA,TRBJ1-1,NA,TGTGCCAGCAGCGTCGCAATAGAAGGCACTGAAGCTTTCTTT,CASSVAIEGTEAFF
13,TRBV2,NA,TRBJ2-5,NA,TGTGCCAGCAGTCTGAACAGGAAAGAGACCCAGTACTTC,CASSLNRKETQYF
15,TRBV7-2,NA,TRBJ2-7,NA,TGTGCCAGTAGCTCGAACGGCCTAGGGGCGAACGAGCAGTACTTC,CASSSNGLGANEQYF
14,TRBV29-1,many,TRBJ2-7,NA,TGCAGCGTTGCTGACGGCCTCCCTATCTACGAGCAGTACTTC,CSVADGLPIYEQYF
14,TRBV19,NA,TRBJ2-6,NA,TGTGCCAGTAGTACCCTCTCTGGGGCCAACGTCCTGACTTTC,CASSTLSGANVLTF
14,TRBV7-3,NA,TRBJ2-5,TRBD2,TGTGCCAGCAGCCCCTACGGACTAGAAGAGACCCAGTACTTC,CASSPYGLEETQYF
13,TRBV7-6,NA,TRBJ2-2,TRBD1,TGTGCCAGCAGCTTAGGACAGGGGGCAAGGCTGTTTTTT,CASSLGQGARLFF
15,TRBV7-9,NA,TRBJ1-1,TRBD1,TGTGCCAGCAGCCCCGCCGGAGGGGGCTTTAGTGAAGCTTTCTTT,CASSPAGGGFSEAFF
14,TRBV4-1,many,TRBJ1-1,TRBD1,TGCGCCAGCAGCCTCCCGGACAGGGGCGGTGAAGCTTTCTTT,CASSLPDRGGEAFF
16,TRBV7-9,many,TRBJ1-2,NA,TGTGCCAGCACCGCAGCAGGGAGTCCTTGGAACTATGGCTACACCTTC,CASTAAGSPWNYGYTF
17,TRBV6-4,NA,TRBJ2-7,NA,TGTGCCAGCAGTACCGTTCGGGGCAGCCTACCTATCTACGAGCAGTACTTC,CASSTVRGSLPIYEQYF
14,TRBV7-9,few,TRBJ2-5,NA,TGTGCCAGCAGCCAAGCCACTCCGCCGGAGACCCAGTACTTC,CASSQATPPETQYF
15,TRBV11-2,few,TRBJ2-3,NA,TGTGCCAGCAGCTTCTTTTCGACTAGCACAGATACGCAGTATTTT,CASSFFSTSTDTQYF
13,TRBV20-1,many,TRBJ1-2,NA,TGCAGTGCAACGGACACCTTCCGCTATGGCTACACCTTC,CSATDTFRYGYTF
13,TRBV29-1,once,TRBJ1-1,TRBD1,TGCAGCGTTGTTGGGACAGGGGGCACTGAAGCTTTCTTT,CSVVGTGGTEAFF
16,TRBV25-1,NA,TRBJ1-1,NA,TGTGCCAGCAGTGCTAGGCTAGGACACCAAGAGGAGGAAGCTTTCTTT,CASSARLGHQEEEAFF
16,TRBV10-3,NA,TRBJ2-7,TRBD2,TGTGCCATCAGTGGGACTAGCGGGAGCACGGCCTACGAGCAGTACTTC,CAISGTSGSTAYEQYF
13,TRBV5-6,few,TRBJ2-3,NA,TGTGCCAGCAGCAGAGTTGACACAGATACGCAGTATTTT,CASSRVDTDTQYF
12,TRBV29-1,many,TRBJ2-5,NA,TGCAGCGCCGGGGGACGGCAAGAGACCCAGTACTTC,CSAGGRQETQYF
15,TRBV12-3/TRBV12-4,few,TRBJ1-5,TRBD1,TGTGCCAGCAGTCTGAGGACAGGGGGGGATCAGCCCCAGCATTTT,CASSLRTGGDQPQHF
14,TRBV15,many,TRBJ1-3,NA,TGTGCCACCAGCAGGGGCCAGACTGGAAACACCATATATTTT,CATSRGQTGNTIYF
13,TRBV29-1,NA,TRBJ1-1,TRBD1,TGCAGCCAAGAGGGGACAGTGAACACTGAAGCTTTCTTT,CSQEGTVNTEAFF
12,TRBV20-1,NA,TRBJ1-5,NA,TGCAGCGTAGACGCGGGGAATCAGCCCCAGCATTTT,CSVDAGNQPQHF
13,TRBV20-1,NA,TRBJ1-6,TRBD1,TGCAGTGCTAAGGACAGGGGAGCTTCACCCCTCCACTTT,CSAKDRGASPLHF
18,TRBV7-2,NA,TRBJ1-5,NA,TGTGCCAGCAGCTTGGCCAGCGGGGGCGAAGGGAGCAATCAGCCCCAGCATTTT,CASSLASGGEGSNQPQHF
16,TRBV20-1,NA,TRBJ2-5,TRBD2,TGCAGTGCGAGAAGGCGTCTAGCGGGAGCCCAAGAGACCCAGTACTTC,CSARRRLAGAQETQYF
15,TRBV10-3,few,TRBJ1-3,NA,TGTGCCATCAGTAGCGGACAGCCCTCTGGAAACACCATATATTTT,CAISSGQPSGNTIYF